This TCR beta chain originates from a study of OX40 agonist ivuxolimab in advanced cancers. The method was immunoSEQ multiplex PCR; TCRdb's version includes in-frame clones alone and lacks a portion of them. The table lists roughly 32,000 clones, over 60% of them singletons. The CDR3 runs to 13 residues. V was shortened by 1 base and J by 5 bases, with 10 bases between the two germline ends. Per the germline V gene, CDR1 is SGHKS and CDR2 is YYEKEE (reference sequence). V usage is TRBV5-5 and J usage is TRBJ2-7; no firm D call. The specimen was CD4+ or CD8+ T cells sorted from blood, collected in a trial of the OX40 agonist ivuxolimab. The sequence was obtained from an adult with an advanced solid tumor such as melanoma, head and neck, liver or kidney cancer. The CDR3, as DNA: TGTGCCAGCAGCTTGTTGAGCCGGAACGAGCAGTACTTC. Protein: CASSLLSRNEQYF.